This record concerns one T cell receptor beta chain sequence. This sample is part of a study of blood T cell repertoires in COVID-19. V dropped 0 bases and J dropped 5; count of bases not matched to a gene: 7. Germline V gene lookup returns CDR1 SGHNT and CDR2 YYREEE (reference sequence). The CDR3 is 16 amino acids. Produced via immunoSEQ multiplex PCR; TCRdb's table is partial and in-frame only. The sample consists of around 360,000 clones, approximately 87% of them appearing once. This chain joins TRBV5-4 and TRBJ2-5, with 10 bases that match TRBD1. The sequencing sample was made of peripheral blood. The TCR was taken from a woman in her thirties with COVID-19, enrolled during active disease. In DNA, the CDR3 is TGTGCCAGCAGCTTGGAGGGGACAGGGGCTAGGGAGACCCAGTACTTC. This encodes CASSLEGTGARETQYF.